Sequencing of this TCR beta chain was carried out in a study of cytomegalovirus exposure and HLA in healthy donors. Findings and limits, study-wide: Fewer N-insertions (relative to the 666-donor mean) were reportedly seen in an Asian-associated ancestry cluster in a later analysis. Being productive about 87% or about 30% of the time was typical of most TCR beta V segments in an earlier analysis.

About this clone: Its antigen is unknown.

Primers included in the PCR were 60 Vbeta and 13 Jbeta primers. Clones were read by immunoSEQ multiplex PCR, and TCRdb kept only the in-frame ones, dropping some. The sample carries under 150,000 clones, about 85% recorded once. Germline CDR1 MNHEY, CDR2 SMNVEV (reference sequence). CDR3 length equals 14 residues. Trimming pared 3 bases from V and 6 bases from J, leaving 15 bases between. Material: PBMCs. This TCR was recovered from a boy between 5 and 17 years old in good health and CMV-seronegative. This rearrangement joins TRBV27 to TRBJ2-7; D is ambiguous. Here the CDR3 DNA reads TGTGCCAGCAGTTTTTCCTCCCTTTTTCGCGAGCAGTACTTC. Its translation: CASSFSSLFREQYF.